Following are 8 T cell receptor beta chains from one sample sequenced in a study of blood T cell repertoires in COVID-19. The repertoire was sequenced with immunoSEQ multiplex PCR; TCRdb's copy has only in-frame clones and lacks some. The repertoire holds about 190,000 clones, with 82% as singletons. Sequences were obtained from PBMCs or T cells enriched from blood (not recorded which). The origin of the receptors is an older woman with acute COVID-19.

Points on this clone: This specimen includes other DNA sequences encoding the same CDR3. The V call is TRBV7-2, the J call TRBJ1-2; 8 nucleotides align to TRBD1. The CDR3 covers 14 residues. CDR1 is SGHTA and CDR2 is FQGNSA in the germline V gene. The trim removed 5 bases at V and 4 bases at J, leaving 6 bases unmatched. CDR3 bases: TGTGCCAGCAGCCCACAGGGGGAGGTCTATGGCTACACCTTC. Translation gives CASSPQGEVYGYTF.

This chain uses TRBV28 with TRBJ1-5; D remains unclear. The CDR3 is 15 amino acids. Trimming shortened V by 1 base and J by 9 bases, and 16 bases separated the two germline ends. Germline V CDR1 and CDR2: MDHEN, SYDVKM. CDR3 in amino acids: CASSLYAISGGPQHF. The CDR3, as DNA: TGTGCCAGCAGTTTATATGCAATTTCTGGAGGGCCCCAGCATTTT.

The chain carries TRBV5-1 and TRBJ2-1; D is perhaps TRBD2 (7 bases). The CDR3 length is 13 residues. Germline values: CDR1 SGHRS, CDR2 YFSETQ. V was cut by 5 bases and J by 8 bases, with 14 bases left in between. The CDR3 sequence: CASRREYRDEQFF. As DNA, the CDR3 is TGCGCCAGCAGGCGGGAGTACAGGGATGAGCAGTTCTTC.

V gene TRBV14 combines with J gene TRBJ1-1; D not certain. Trimming cost V 3 bases and J 2 bases, with 7 bases left between them. CDR3 size: 13 residues. Germline V gene data show CDR1 as SGHDN and CDR2 as FVKESK. The CDR3 loop is CASSQGVNTEAFF. The DNA for the CDR3 is TGTGCCAGCAGCCAGGGAGTCAACACTGAAGCTTTCTTT.

V usage is TRBV7-9 and J usage is TRBJ1-2; D is unresolved. CDR3 length: 12 amino acids. Germline CDR1 and CDR2: SEHNR and FQNEAQ (reference sequence). V lost 3 bases, J lost 4 bases, and 6 bases lay in between. CDR3 sequence: CASSLAIYGYTF. The CDR3 DNA reads TGTGCCAGCAGCTTGGCAATCTATGGCTACACCTTC.

J is TRBJ2-2 and V is TRBV7-9; no clear D. The CDR3 has 13 residues. Trimming took 2 bases from V and 3 from J, leaving 4 bases between them. The germline V gene has CDR1 SEHNR and CDR2 FQNEAQ (reference sequence). The CDR3 loop reads CASSLRDTGELFF. CDR3 in DNA: TGTGCCAGCAGCTTACGAGACACCGGGGAGCTGTTTTTT.

The chain joins TRBV29-1 to TRBJ1-1; D is uncertain. CDR3 length equals 10 residues. V was cut by 6 bases and J by 7 bases, with 9 bases left in between. CDR1 is SQVTM, CDR2 ANQGSEA, per germline. The CDR3 DNA sequence: TGCAGCGTGGTGACAATTGAAGCTTTCTTT. Protein: CSVVTIEAFF.

V and J are TRBV5-8 and TRBJ2-5, with 9 bases fitting TRBD2. Trimming removed 3 bases from V and 1 base from J; junction bases left unmatched: 7. This CDR3 is built from 16 residues. Germline-derived CDR1 and CDR2 are SGHTS and YDEGEE. CDR3 sequence: CASSSWAGGPQETQYF. The CDR3 DNA follows: TGTGCCAGCAGCTCCTGGGCGGGAGGGCCCCAAGAGACCCAGTACTTC.